This TCR beta chain was recorded in a study of shared clonotypes between healthy human individuals. This clone was detected only once. Libraries were prepared by immunoSEQ multiplex PCR; TCRdb keeps only in-frame clonotypes and omits some of them. The sample lists 550,000 to 750,000 clones; 95% to 96% were seen once. CD8 cells regarded as naive lacked CD45RO, were positively chosen for CCR7, and omitted terminally differentiated effector memory CD45RA+ cells. After removal of 6 bases from V and 4 bases from J, the junction contained 5 bases not matched to a gene. Germline V gene lookup returns CDR1 MNHEY and CDR2 SMNVEV (reference sequence). The length of the CDR3 is 15 residues.

The V and J genes are TRBV27 and TRBJ2-7; TRBD2 matches at 14 bases. The sample was naive CD8+ T cells sorted from blood. This clonotype was obtained from a woman aged 25-40 years in good health. The CDR3 loop reads CASSQGTSGRYEQYF. CDR3 sequence (DNA): TGTGCCAGCAGCCAAGGGACTAGCGGGAGATACGAGCAGTACTTC.